The sequence of this TCR beta chain was determined in a study of sequential checkpoint blockade in melanoma. Treatment of the sample: randomized to nivolumab then ipilimumab (arm A) or the reverse (arm B). Live CD3+CD8+ CD19− CD56− cells were sorted from PBMCs. Using immunoSEQ multiplex PCR, the repertoire was profiled, and TCRdb retains in-frame clones only, with some absent. The data contain approximately 37,000 clones, roughly 86% of them singletons. This clone is a singleton in its sample. Germline loops: CDR1 LNHDA, CDR2 SQIVND (reference sequence). The CDR3 runs to 15 residues. Losses at the gene ends were 5 bases for V and 3 bases for J; bases not matched to a gene: 9.

The V gene is TRBV19, the J gene TRBJ2-7; 8 bases are shared with TRBD1. This TCR came from a human donor with melanoma. Sequencing used CD8+ T cells sorted from blood (inferred from file names), obtained from a patient given nivolumab and ipilimumab in sequence. The CDR3 region has the DNA TGTGCCAGTAGTCTCGGACAGGGTTTACTCTACGAGCAGTACTTC. It yields the protein CASSLGQGLLYEQYF.